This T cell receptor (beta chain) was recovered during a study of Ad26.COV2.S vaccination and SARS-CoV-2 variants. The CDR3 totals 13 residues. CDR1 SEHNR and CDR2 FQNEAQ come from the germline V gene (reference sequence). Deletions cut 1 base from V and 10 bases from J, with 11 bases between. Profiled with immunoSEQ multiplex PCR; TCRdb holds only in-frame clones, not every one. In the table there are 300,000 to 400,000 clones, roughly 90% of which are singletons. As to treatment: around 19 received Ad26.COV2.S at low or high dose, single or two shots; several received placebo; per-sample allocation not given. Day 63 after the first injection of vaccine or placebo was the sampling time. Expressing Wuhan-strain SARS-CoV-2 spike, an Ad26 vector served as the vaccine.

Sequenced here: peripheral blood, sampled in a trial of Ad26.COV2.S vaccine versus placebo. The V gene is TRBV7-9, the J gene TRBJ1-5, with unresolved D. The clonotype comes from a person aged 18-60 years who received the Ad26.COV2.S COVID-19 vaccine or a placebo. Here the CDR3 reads CASSLDSREPQHF. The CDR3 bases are TGTGCCAGCAGCTTAGACTCTCGCGAACCCCAGCATTTT.